This T cell receptor (beta chain) comes out of a study of T cells in Graves' hyperthyroidism and ophthalmopathy. The V gene end was trimmed by 0 bases and the J gene end by 0 bases; junction bases not matched to a gene: 6. CDR3 length equals 16 residues. Germline loops: CDR1 DFQATT, CDR2 SNEGSKA (reference sequence). It was RNA transcripts that yielded the amplified TCR beta CDR3 regions. RT-PCR in the first round (using the HTBI primer set) targeted the TCR CDR3. TCRdb redid the calling of the multiplex PCR reads with MiXCR, one entry per CDR3 protein. The sample records approximately 400,000 distinct CDR3 sequences, about 18% being singletons.

The sample consisted of blood. V is TRBV20-1 and J is TRBJ1-2; TRBD1 matches at 8 bases. This receptor was taken from a man between 18 and 35 years old with Graves' ophthalmopathy. CDR3 coding DNA: TGCAGTGCTAGAGATACAGGGGGATCAGCTAACTATGGCTACACCTTC. Translated: CSARDTGGSANYGYTF.